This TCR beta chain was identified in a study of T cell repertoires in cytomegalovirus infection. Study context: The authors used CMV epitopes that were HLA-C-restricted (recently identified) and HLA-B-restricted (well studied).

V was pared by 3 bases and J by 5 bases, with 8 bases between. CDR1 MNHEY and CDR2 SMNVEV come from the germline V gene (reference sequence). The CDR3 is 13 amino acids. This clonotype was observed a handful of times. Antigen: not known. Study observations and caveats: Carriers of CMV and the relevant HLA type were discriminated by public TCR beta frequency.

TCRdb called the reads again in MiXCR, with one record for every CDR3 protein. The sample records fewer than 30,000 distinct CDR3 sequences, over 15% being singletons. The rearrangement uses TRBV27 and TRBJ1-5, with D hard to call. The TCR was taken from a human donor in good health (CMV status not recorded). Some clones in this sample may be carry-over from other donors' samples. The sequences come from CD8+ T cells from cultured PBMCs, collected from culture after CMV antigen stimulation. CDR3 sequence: CASSLGVYQPQHF. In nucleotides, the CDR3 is TGTGCCAGCAGTTTGGGAGTCTATCAGCCCCAGCATTTT.